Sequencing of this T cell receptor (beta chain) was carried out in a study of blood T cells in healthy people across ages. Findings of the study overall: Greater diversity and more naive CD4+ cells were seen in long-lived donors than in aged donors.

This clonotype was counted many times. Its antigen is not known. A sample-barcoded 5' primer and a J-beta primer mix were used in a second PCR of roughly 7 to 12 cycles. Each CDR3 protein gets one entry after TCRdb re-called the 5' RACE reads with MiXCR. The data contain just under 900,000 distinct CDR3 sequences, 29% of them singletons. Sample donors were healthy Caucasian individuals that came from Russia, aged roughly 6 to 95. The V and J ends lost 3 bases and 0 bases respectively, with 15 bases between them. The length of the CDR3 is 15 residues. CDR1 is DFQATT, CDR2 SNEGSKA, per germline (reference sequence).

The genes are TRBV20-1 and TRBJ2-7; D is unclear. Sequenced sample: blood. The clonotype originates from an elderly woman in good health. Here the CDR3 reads CSARGAFSSSYEQYF. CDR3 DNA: TGCAGTGCTAGGGGTGCGTTTTCTAGCTCCTACGAGCAGTACTTC.